Below, one TCR beta chain is given with its context. This clone's antigen is unknown. The germline gene is not matched at one end of the junction; a read error may be the cause. Single viable CD3+CD4+CD8-CD45RO+ cells were sorted as memory CD4+ T cells on a FACSAria II. CMV serostatus was determined using a Roche Elecsys assay that detects serum IgG against CMV pp150, pp28, p38 and p52. Following thawing, total CD4+ T cells were enriched through positive selection using CD4 magnetic microbeads. The samples came from a different study that was designed specifically to examine the CD4+ T cell memory repertoire. Peripheral blood mononuclear cells were isolated and cryopreserved following standard operating procedures; serum was stored at -80 °C. CD3-PerCP (BW264/56), CD4-APC (RPA-T4), CD45RO-PE (UCHT1) and CD8-Pacific Orange (3B5) antibodies were used for staining, and non-viable cells were excluded with Sytox blue.

In the germline V gene, CDR1 corresponds to SGHTA and CDR2 to FQGNSA. From its cysteine to its phenylalanine, the CDR3 spans 15 amino acids. CDR3 DNA is the only sequence kept; it has 45 bases, read in frame from the first base. This entry belongs to a study of memory CD4+ T cells and cytomegalovirus serostatus (dated by TCRdb to between 2018 and 2021). Concerning the study at large: A total of roughly 33 healthy Belgian adults, of whom 9 were CMV seropositive and about 25 were CMV seronegative, were included in the cohort. The study sequenced CD4+ memory TCRbeta repertoires of a Belgian cohort with known cytomegalovirus serostatus to replicate a published TCR-based CMV serostatus classifier. Study-wide conclusions, independent of this receptor: Only CD4+CD45RO+ memory cells were sequenced, in contrast to the original study, in which naive and memory CD4+ and CD8+ populations were covered. For predicting CMV serostatus, the median bootstrapped AUC was about 0.95 using the original framework and 0.9 to 0.92 using a US-trained random forest. Among the roughly 160 previously reported CMV-associated TCRbeta sequences, 65 to 85 showed up in the CD4+ memory repertoires, with each one found in between one and five individuals. The original-framework classifier achieved a median bootstrapped AUC of about 0.94 with a 95% CI of 0.76-1.00 on the Belgian cohort. The results were interpreted as suggesting that the CMV-associated TCR signature is largely present in the CD4+ memory repertoire.

Genomic DNA was extracted from sorted cells with the Quick-DNA Microprep Kit. Amplification of TCRbeta DNA was done with the immunoSEQ hsTCRbeta kit, following the protocol from the manufacturer. An Illumina MiSeq instrument was used to sequence the TCRbeta libraries. The authors processed their data as follows. Removing out-of-frame sequences left approximately 2,000,000 distinct TCRbeta sequences, an average of approximately 65,000 per individual. Each individual was scored using the number of 150 to 200 previously reported CMV-associated TCRbeta sequences that the individual carried and the total number of productive distinct TCRbeta sequences. A beta-binomial model was reimplemented in Python, and random forests from scikit-learn, run with default parameters, were trained on data from the US cohort. Classifier performance on the Belgian cohort was reported as the median AUC with percentile confidence intervals calculated over 10,000 bootstrap iterations. Held by TCRdb, this immuneACCESS table contains in-frame sequences only and omits some clones. Under half of the omission traces to an unresolved V gene where checked; the cause of the rest is unknown. V and J calls and clone size follow that table, whereas D and trimming were derived from the DNA. The table for this sample lists about 46,000 clones; over 75% of them were counted only once. The ten largest account for roughly 0.6% of the sample.

The receptor was derived from an adult in good health and CMV-seronegative. The sequence is built from TRBV7-2 and TRBJ1-4, with no D gene named confidently. The sample comprised memory CD4+ T cells from blood. The CDR3 sequence is CASGLSIANNEKLFF. DNA sequence: TGTGCCAGCGGCTTATCCATAGCCAATAATGAAAAACTGTTTTTT.